This T cell receptor (beta chain) was profiled in a study of blood T cell repertoires in COVID-19 (dated by TCRdb to 2020 to 2022). For the wider study: Samples covering the acute and convalescent phases of COVID-19 were provided by collaborators in the United States, Italy and Spain. The prospective study material was composed of cDNA or gDNA derived from T cells, B-cell-depleted T cells, or PBMCs. Deeply sampled blood TCRbeta repertoires from subjects exposed to, actively infected with, or recovered from COVID-19 were included in the dataset. The repertoires were released in a freely available public database intended as a resource for research on the immune response to SARS-CoV-2. The samples were drawn from two sources: the first 160 participants of the ongoing ImmuneRACE study, and about 1,300 subjects contributed by 6 global collaborators. The sample metadata nearly always contained a de-identified subject ID, COVID-19 status, age in years and sex. Where available, HLA class I and class II types were obtained from metadata supplied by the sample provider rather than from assay-based typing. General conclusions and limits of the study: The quantity of clinical and demographic metadata differed by source and by participant and was supplied without curation.

From its cysteine to its phenylalanine, the CDR3 spans 16 amino acids. CDR3 DNA is the only sequence kept; it has 48 bases, read in frame from the first base. Based on the germline V gene, the CDR1 and CDR2 sequences are SGDLS and YYNGEE. V is trimmed back by 0 bases and J by 9 bases, and the junction contains 4 bases that no gene match accounts for. TCRbeta CDR3 regions were amplified from genomic DNA by means of the immunoSEQ Assay, a bias-controlled multiplex PCR. The source study handled its data this way. Nucleated cell counts per sample were estimated from amplification of reference gene primers within the assay. To quantify the absolute abundance of each unique TCRbeta CDR3 rearrangement, sequence reads were collapsed and filtered. Productive Simpson clonality was computed per sample as the square root of Simpson's diversity index over productive rearrangements. TCRdb took this table from immuneACCESS and kept in-frame rearrangements with V and J called. Such tables lack part of the clones; where checked against another copy, unresolved V genes explain under half of the gap, and the rest is unexplained. The V and J calls and clone size were taken over from that table, and D and trimming were inferred from the DNA. The sample table shows over 150,000 clones, and roughly 84% are seen once. The leading ten clones occupy over 9.5% of the sample.

Remarks on this clone: This receptor's antigen is unknown. One base away there is no much larger clone; base qualities are not given.

The collaborating institutions used their own protocols to collect whole blood in K2EDTA tubes. For TCRbeta analysis, collaborators shipped samples as frozen whole blood, isolated PBMCs, or DNA extracted from either of those sample types. The sequenced sample was peripheral blood. This chain is built from TRBV9 and TRBJ2-1, with 15 bases matching TRBD2. The TCR sequence derives from a woman aged 80 or over with active or convalescent COVID-19. DNA sequence: TGTGCCAGCAGCGTAGACCCGGGACTAGCGGGAGGTGAGCAGTTCTTC. This gives the protein CASSVDPGLAGGEQFF.